The present TCR beta chain was sequenced within a study of T-cell memory formation after mild COVID-19. Study-wide points: Contracting CD4+ clones lay largely in CM and EM, with CD8+ ones residing in EMRA.

Of note for this clonotype: Its antigen is not identified.

This CDR3 contains 13 residues. Germline V gene data show CDR1 as MNHNY and CDR2 as SVGAGI (reference sequence). V shed 11 bases and J 3 bases; nucleotides not matched to a gene: 6. TCRdb recomputed calls from the 5' RACE reads with MiXCR, one row per CDR3 protein. Found here are hundreds of thousands of distinct CDR3 sequences, approximately 23% of them singletons; the top ten hold about 12%. The V gene is TRBV6-6, the J gene TRBJ1-5; 8 bases line up with TRBD1. The sequenced material came from PBMCs or a T cell subset sorted from them (not recorded which). The receptor was isolated from an adult woman who had mild COVID-19 (a few samples of this study predate the infection). Cell type and time point are not known. The CDR3: CALRQGLNQPQHF. As DNA, the CDR3 is TGTGCCCTCAGACAGGGGCTCAATCAGCCCCAGCATTTT.